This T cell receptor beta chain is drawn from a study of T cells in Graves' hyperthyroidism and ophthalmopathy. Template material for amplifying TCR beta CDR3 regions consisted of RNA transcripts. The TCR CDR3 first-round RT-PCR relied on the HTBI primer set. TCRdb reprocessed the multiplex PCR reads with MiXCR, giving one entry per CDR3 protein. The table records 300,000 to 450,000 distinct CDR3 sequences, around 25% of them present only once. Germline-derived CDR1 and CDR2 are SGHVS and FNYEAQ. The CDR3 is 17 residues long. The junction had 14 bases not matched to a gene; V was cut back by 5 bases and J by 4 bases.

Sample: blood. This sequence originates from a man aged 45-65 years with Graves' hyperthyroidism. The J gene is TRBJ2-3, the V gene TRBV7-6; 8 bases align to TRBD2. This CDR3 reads CASSTGGGAAAPDTQYF. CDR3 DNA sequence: TGTGCCAGCAGCACCGGGGGGGGAGCGGCTGCACCAGATACGCAGTATTTT.